These 15 T cell receptor beta chains were all obtained from the same sample, sequenced in a study of cytomegalovirus exposure and HLA in healthy donors (dated by TCRdb to the late 2010s). Libraries were constructed by the immunoSEQ multiplex PCR assay. For the multiplex PCR, a mixture combining 60 forward primers for TCR Vbeta segments and 13 reverse primers for TCR Jbeta segments was used. TCRdb provides this immuneACCESS table in a form limited to in-frame rearrangements. Some clones are lacking; in checked studies, under half of them reflect an unresolved V gene, and why the rest are absent is not known. This sample gives approximately 130,000 clones in total; approximately 77% of them show up just once. About 1.8% of the sample goes to the ten largest clones. The sequenced sample was PBMCs. These TCRs come from a man between 18 and 29 years old in good health and CMV-seronegative.

This chain joins TRBV25-1 and TRBJ2-5; TRBD1 matches at 11 bases. The better agreement between TRBJ2-7 and the DNA end casts doubt on the J call. CDR1 and CDR2 from the germline V gene are MGHDK and SYGVNS. CDR3 length: 15 amino acids. Written as DNA, the CDR3 is TGTGCCAGCAGTAACCCGGGACAGGGGGCCTACGAGCAGTACTTC. Protein: CASSNPGQGAYEQYF.

The chain couples TRBV10-3 to TRBJ2-7, with TRBD1 matching over 8 bases. Germline CDR1 ENHRY, CDR2 SYGVKD. With 6 bases clipped from V and 2 bases from J, the junction kept 6 bases outside the gene matches. CDR3 length: 14 residues. This chain's CDR3 is CAIRATGAPYEQYF. The CDR3 DNA follows: TGTGCCATCAGGGCGACAGGGGCACCCTACGAGCAGTACTTC.

This chain connects TRBV7-6 to TRBJ2-1; D perhaps matches TRBD2 (6 bases). Trimming shortened V by 8 bases and J by 5 bases, and 19 bases separated the two germline ends. Germline CDR1 is SGHVS and CDR2 is FNYEAQ. The CDR3 runs to 15 residues. The CDR3 coding sequence is TGTGCCAGCTTCTTAGGGCTAGCGAAAGACAATGAGCAGTTCTTC. It translates to CASFLGLAKDNEQFF.

The chain joins TRBV2 to TRBJ2-1; D remains unclear. The CDR3 consists of 13 residues. The germline CDR1 and CDR2 sequences are SNHLY and FYNNEI. With 6 bases removed from V and 0 bases from J, the gap between germline ends came to 6 bases. The CDR3 DNA reads as TGTGCCAGCAGGACTTTCTCCTACAATGAGCAGTTCTTC. Amino acid sequence: CASRTFSYNEQFF. Drawing the rest from reference TRBV2 and TRBJ2-1, the complete variable domain is EPEVTQTPSHQVTQMGQEVILRCVPISNHLYFYWYRQILGQKVEFLVSFYNNEISEKSEIFDDQFSVERPDGSNFTLKIRSTKLEDSAMYFCASRTFSYNEQFFGPGTRLTVL.

This chain's CDR3 is CASNPKLPGNTEAFF. The CDR3 DNA follows: TGCGCCAGCAATCCTAAACTACCGGGAAACACTGAAGCTTTCTTT. The chain employs TRBV5-1 and TRBJ1-1; no definite D call. Germline CDR1 reads SGHRS; CDR2 reads YFSETQ. Trimming shortened V by 6 bases and J by 2 bases, and 17 bases separated the two germline ends. There are 15 residues in the CDR3.

The V and J genes are TRBV28 and TRBJ1-1, with D unclear. The V gene's germline CDR1 is MDHEN and CDR2 SYDVKM. The CDR3 totals 15 residues. The germline V and J ends were trimmed by 6 bases and 4 bases, with 18 bases remaining between them. The CDR3 region is CASSPPPVGGTEAFF. CDR3 nucleotides: TGTGCCAGCAGCCCACCCCCGGTCGGAGGCACTGAAGCTTTCTTT.

In DNA, the CDR3 is TGTGCCATACCAGGGGTGGATGGCTACACCTTC. Protein sequence: CAIPGVDGYTF. The J gene is TRBJ1-2, the V gene TRBV10-3; TRBD1 might be the D (6 bases). The CDR3 is 11 residues long. V lost 9 bases and J 6 bases, leaving 11 bases between the germline ends. CDR1 and CDR2 (germline): ENHRY, SYGVKD.

The chain combines TRBV4-2 with TRBJ2-3; 7 bases align to TRBD2. The V gene's germline CDR1 is LGHNA and CDR2 YNFKEQ. This CDR3 spans 19 amino acids. J gave up 3 bases and V 2 bases, and 17 bases lay outside the gene matches. The DNA of the CDR3 is TGTGCCAGCAGCCAATCCTCCCCCAAGGGAGGCGGGGGTACAGATACGCAGTATTTT. It encodes CASSQSSPKGGGGTDTQYF.

This chain links TRBV19 with TRBJ2-3, with 7 bases identical to TRBD1. The CDR3 has 15 amino acids. Germline V gene sequence: CDR1 LNHDA, CDR2 SQIVND (reference sequence). J gave up 1 base and V 7 bases, and 8 bases lay outside the gene matches. CDR3: CASTTGDSRTDTQYF. The CDR3 coding sequence is TGTGCCAGTACAACCGGGGACAGTCGCACAGATACGCAGTATTTT.

This chain connects TRBV5-1 to TRBJ1-2; the match to TRBD1 covers 7 bases. The V gene's germline CDR1 is SGHRS and CDR2 YFSETQ. CDR3 length: 13 residues. V shed 2 bases and J 7 bases; nucleotides not matched to a gene: 5. CDR3 bases: TGCGCCAGCAGCTTAGAAGACAGGGTTGGCTACACCTTC. Translating gives CASSLEDRVGYTF. The whole variable domain, filled in from reference TRBV5-1 and TRBJ1-2, reads KAGVTQTPRYLIKTRGQQVTLSCSPISGHRSVSWYQQTPGQGLQFLFEYFSETQRNKGNFPGRFSGRQFSNSRSEMNVSTLELGDSALYLCASSLEDRVGYTFGSGTRLTVV.

The J gene is TRBJ1-5, the V gene TRBV28, with D unclear. The CDR3 runs 13 residues. V was pared by 2 bases and J by 9 bases, with 11 bases between. The germline V gene encodes CDR1 MDHEN and CDR2 SYDVKM. The CDR3 reads CASSLVPGRPQHF. DNA for the CDR3: TGTGCCAGCAGTTTAGTTCCGGGAAGGCCCCAGCATTTT.

Comments on this clone: One junction end disagrees with the germline gene, perhaps due to a read error. The J gene is TRBJ1-1, the V gene TRBV7-9; 7 bases line up with TRBD1. CDR3 length equals 16 residues. CDR1 and CDR2 from the germline V gene are SEHNR and FQNEAQ (reference sequence). CDR3 in DNA: TGTTCCAGCAGCTTAGTCGGCATTACTCAGGGGGCTGAAGCTTTCTTT. Protein product: CSSSLVGITQGAEAFF.

V is TRBV6-5 and J is TRBJ2-7; 7 bases map to TRBD1. The germline V gene has CDR1 MNHEY and CDR2 SVGAGI. The CDR3 totals 15 residues. The V gene end was trimmed by 4 bases and the J gene end by 5 bases; junction bases not matched to a gene: 11. CDR3 sequence: CASSSQDRHLNEQYF. In DNA, the CDR3 is TGTGCCAGCAGTTCACAGGACAGGCACCTTAACGAGCAGTACTTC.

V gene TRBV6-1 combines with J gene TRBJ2-5; D uncertain. The DNA end favors TRBJ2-7, so the J call may be wrong. The CDR3 extends over 13 amino acids. Germline CDR1 MNHNS, CDR2 SASEGT. The CDR3: CASSPSYTYEQYF. DNA for the CDR3: TGTGCCAGCAGCCCGTCCTATACCTACGAGCAGTACTTC.

The chain uses TRBV7-9 and TRBJ2-7; TRBD2 aligns across 7 bases. The V segment lost 5 bases and the J segment 2 bases; nucleotides outside the gene matches: 0. The CDR3 loop spans 12 amino acids. In germline, CDR1 is SEHNR, CDR2 FQNEAQ (reference sequence). The CDR3 sequence: CASSREAYEQYF. The CDR3 DNA follows: TGTGCCAGCAGCCGGGAGGCCTACGAGCAGTACTTC. Full variable domain (remainder filled in from reference TRBV7-9 and TRBJ2-7): DTGVSQNPRHKITKRGQNVTFRCDPISEHNRLYWYRQTLGQGPEFLTYFQNEAQLEKSRLLSDRFSAERPKGSFSTLEIQRTEQGDSAMYLCASSREAYEQYFGPGTRLTVT.